Reported below is one T cell receptor (beta chain). Its antigen has not been determined. Within one base of it there is no much larger clone, and no base qualities were kept. This entry comes from a study of blood T cell repertoires in COVID-19 (TCRdb year 2020). Some background on the complete study: The collaborator samples originated in the United States, Italy and Spain and spanned the acute and convalescent phases of COVID-19. Samples were obtained from the ongoing ImmuneRACE study (first 160 participants) and from 1,254 subjects provided by 6 global collaborators. The dataset comprised deeply sampled blood TCRbeta repertoires from subjects exposed to, actively infected with, or recovered from COVID-19. A freely available public database, intended as a resource for researchers studying the immune response to SARS-CoV-2, is where the repertoires were released. Where HLA class I and class II types were available, the types were taken from metadata supplied by the sample provider, not from assay-based typing. The material from the prospective study consisted of cDNA or gDNA derived from T cells, B-cell-depleted T cells, or PBMCs. The sample metadata nearly always contained a de-identified subject ID, COVID-19 status, age in years and sex.

TCRbeta CDR3 regions were amplified from genomic DNA using the immunoSEQ Assay, a bias-controlled multiplex PCR. The original pipeline was this. Nucleated cell counts per sample were estimated from amplification of reference gene primers within the assay. To quantify the absolute abundance of each unique TCRbeta CDR3 rearrangement, sequence reads were collapsed and filtered. For each sample, productive Simpson clonality was calculated as the square root of Simpson's diversity index across productive rearrangements. TCRdb mirrors the immuneACCESS table, restricted to in-frame sequences. Some clones are absent from its copies; in checked studies, under half trace to an unresolved V gene, and the reason for the others is unknown. V, J and clone size derive from that table, while D and trimming were established from the DNA sequence. Here the sample has a few hundred thousand clones; about 80% occur a single time. The top ten clones comprise approximately 15% of the sample.

The germline V gene provides CDR1 SGHVS and CDR2 FQNEAQ. The CDR3, from cysteine to phenylalanine, totals 16 residues. Only the CDR3 part of the read is kept: 48 bases, read in frame from the first base. Trimming takes 1 base off V and 12 bases off J; junction bases not matched to a gene: 14. One collaborating source in Seattle enrolled patients while the patients were actively infected and followed the patients over time throughout the course of disease. The collaborating institutions used their own protocols to collect whole blood in K2EDTA tubes. For TCRbeta analysis, collaborators shipped samples as frozen whole blood, isolated PBMCs, or DNA extracted from either of those sample types. What the study reported, not specific to this receptor: The amount of clinical and demographic metadata varied by source and participant and was provided uncurated.

This sequence was found in a person aged 70 to 80 with COVID-19, enrolled during active disease. Sequencing input: peripheral blood. The rearrangement joined TRBV7-8 to TRBJ2-1, with 8 bases aligning to TRBD2. The CDR3 reads as follows: CASSLDGSGTDGGQFF. The nucleotides are TGTGCCAGCAGCTTAGATGGTAGCGGGACCGACGGGGGGCAGTTCTTC.